This is a list of T cell receptor beta chains from one sample in a study of identical twins. Using its own MiXCR run on the 5' RACE reads, TCRdb lists one record per CDR3 protein. This sample has 400,000 to 600,000 distinct CDR3 sequences, with about a fifth found just once. This sample was also put to use in a study of yellow fever vaccine responses in identical twins.

Source material: CD4+ T cells sorted from blood. These receptors were obtained from a woman under 30 in good health. The CDR3 runs from the conserved cysteine through the conserved F or W. D genes are given only for firm matches. Only some rows state a clone size, as once, few, many or a class for expanded clones.

D | size | J | V | CDR3 | DNA
- | - | TRBJ2-5 | TRBV9 | CASSGGTRYQETQYF | TGTGCCAGCAGCGGGGGGACCCGGTACCAAGAGACCCAGTACTTC
TRBD2 | once | TRBJ2-3 | TRBV28 | CASSFRTSGSWTDTQYF | TGTGCCAGCAGTTTTAGGACTAGCGGGAGCTGGACAGATACGCAGTATTTT
- | - | TRBJ2-7 | TRBV5-6 | CASSLGHYEQYF | TGTGCCAGCAGCTTGGGGCACTACGAGCAGTACTTC
TRBD1 | few | TRBJ1-4 | TRBV15 | CATSRDLGTGGEKLFF | TGTGCCACCAGCAGAGATTTGGGGACAGGGGGCGAAAAACTGTTTTTT
TRBD2 | - | TRBJ2-3 | TRBV5-1 | CASSLLLAGAADTQYF | TGCGCCAGCAGCTTGCTTCTAGCGGGGGCAGCAGATACGCAGTATTTT
TRBD1 | few | TRBJ2-3 | TRBV5-1 | CASSPGQGATDTQYF | TGCGCCAGCAGCCCGGGACAGGGGGCCACAGATACGCAGTATTTT
TRBD2 | - | TRBJ2-1 | TRBV6-1 | CATRIRRTSGSHEQFF | TGTGCCACCCGAATACGGAGGACTAGCGGGAGTCATGAGCAGTTCTTC
- | few | TRBJ2-3 | TRBV7-9 | CASSLAYPTDTQYF | TGTGCCAGCAGCTTAGCTTACCCCACAGATACGCAGTATTTT
TRBD2 | few | TRBJ2-1 | TRBV6-1 | CASPKGTSGSNEQFF | TGTGCCAGCCCCAAAGGGACTAGCGGGAGCAATGAGCAGTTCTTC
TRBD2 | few | TRBJ2-5 | TRBV4-2 | CASSQTERGGETQYF | TGTGCCAGCAGCCAAACCGAGCGGGGTGGAGAGACCCAGTACTTC
- | - | TRBJ2-1 | TRBV11-2 | CASSLDLGRRSYNEQFF | TGTGCCAGCAGCTTAGACCTGGGACGCCGAAGCTACAATGAGCAGTTCTTC
- | - | TRBJ2-7 | TRBV6-1 | CASSPRPYSYEQYF | TGTGCCAGCAGTCCCAGGCCCTATTCCTACGAGCAGTACTTC
- | - | TRBJ2-1 | TRBV24-1 | CATSNQLPEQFF | TGTGCCACCAGTAACCAGCTCCCTGAGCAGTTCTTC
TRBD1 | - | TRBJ2-5 | TRBV5-1 | CASSRGTGIGETQYF | TGCGCCAGCAGCCGCGGGACAGGGATAGGGGAGACCCAGTACTTC
TRBD1 | - | TRBJ2-1 | TRBV7-6 | CASSPGTADNEQFF | TGTGCCAGCAGCCCGGGGACAGCTGACAATGAGCAGTTCTTC
- | few | TRBJ2-3 | TRBV24-1 | CATSDRPASGTQYF | TGTGCCACCAGTGACCGACCCGCTTCTGGAACGCAGTATTTT
- | few | TRBJ1-4 | TRBV20-1 | CSAPSGVSGKLFF | TGCAGTGCCCCTTCGGGGGTCTCGGGAAAACTGTTTTTT
- | - | TRBJ2-1 | TRBV3-1 | CASSHTNRQQFF | TGTGCCAGCAGCCACACAAACCGTCAGCAGTTCTTC
- | - | TRBJ2-1 | TRBV24-1 | CATSGRGSSDEQFF | TGTGCCACCAGTGGTAGGGGGTCCTCAGATGAGCAGTTCTTC
TRBD2 | - | TRBJ2-7 | TRBV15 | CATSRIAGVDEQYF | TGTGCCACCAGCAGAATAGCGGGAGTGGACGAGCAGTACTTC
- | - | TRBJ2-7 | TRBV7-9 | CASSLIPAGPYEQYF | TGTGCCAGCAGCTTAATTCCGGCAGGGCCCTACGAGCAGTACTTC
TRBD1 | few | TRBJ1-3 | TRBV7-2 | CASSLSWTGGNTIYF | TGTGCCAGCAGCTTATCCTGGACAGGTGGAAACACCATATATTTT
- | - | TRBJ1-1 | TRBV2 | CASSEHGGEAFF | TGTGCCAGCAGTGAACATGGGGGGGAAGCTTTCTTT
- | few | TRBJ2-3 | TRBV6-5 | CAKWRIYTQYF | TGTGCCAAATGGCGAATCTATACGCAGTATTTT
- | - | TRBJ1-5 | TRBV6-5 | CASGRGNQPQHF | TGTGCCAGCGGGAGGGGCAATCAGCCCCAGCATTTT
- | few | TRBJ1-5 | TRBV28 | CASSTRDLRTQHF | TGTGCCAGCAGTACCCGGGACCTCAGGACCCAGCATTTT
- | few | TRBJ1-1 | TRBV7-9 | CASSWDRGGEAFF | TGTGCCAGCAGCTGGGATAGGGGTGGTGAAGCTTTCTTT
- | few | TRBJ1-4 | TRBV5-1 | CASTSARNEKLFF | TGCGCCAGCACATCGGCTCGTAATGAAAAACTGTTTTTT
TRBD1 | few | TRBJ1-2 | TRBV12-3/TRBV12-4 | CASRPPGTAYGYTF | TGTGCCAGCAGACCCCCCGGGACAGCATATGGCTACACCTTC
TRBD2 | few | TRBJ2-3 | TRBV12-3/TRBV12-4 | CASSLSAGGIADTQYF | TGTGCCAGCAGTTTAAGTGCGGGAGGGATAGCAGATACGCAGTATTTT
- | many | TRBJ2-7 | TRBV20-1 | CSARDATGHLYEQYF | TGCAGTGCTAGAGACGCCACGGGACACCTCTACGAGCAGTACTTC
- | few | TRBJ2-5 | TRBV7-2 | CASSLGVGSGETQYF | TGTGCCAGCAGCTTAGGGGTGGGATCGGGAGAGACCCAGTACTTC
- | - | TRBJ1-5 | TRBV20-1 | CSARQGNQPQHF | TGCAGTGCTAGACAGGGGAATCAGCCCCAGCATTTT
- | few | TRBJ2-2 | TRBV7-8 | CASSLDAQGNTGELFF | TGTGCCAGCAGCTTAGACGCGCAGGGTAACACCGGGGAGCTGTTTTTT
TRBD1 | - | TRBJ1-2 | TRBV5-1 | CASSRPGTDHYGYTF | TGCGCCAGCAGCCGACCCGGGACAGACCACTATGGCTACACCTTC
- | - | TRBJ2-1 | TRBV3-1 | CASSQLLGSEQFF | TGTGCCAGCAGCCAGCTACTAGGATCTGAGCAGTTCTTC
- | - | TRBJ2-2 | TRBV4-2 | CASSQDHGTGELFF | TGTGCCAGCAGCCAAGATCATGGAACCGGGGAGCTGTTTTTT
- | - | TRBJ1-6 | TRBV20-1 | CSARDTQLTGISPLHF | TGCAGTGCTAGAGATACACAGCTAACGGGAATTTCACCCCTCCACTTT
- | - | TRBJ2-1 | TRBV28 | CASSSPGLGTYNEQFF | TGTGCCAGCAGTTCCCCGGGACTGGGAACCTACAATGAGCAGTTCTTC
- | many | TRBJ2-1 | TRBV3-1 | CASSPGDNEQFF | TGTGCCAGCAGCCCGGGCGACAATGAGCAGTTCTTC
TRBD1 | - | TRBJ2-2 | TRBV5-1 | CASRGGTGGPGELFF | TGCGCCAGCCGTGGTGGGACAGGGGGACCCGGGGAGCTGTTTTTT
- | many | TRBJ2-1 | TRBV20-1 | CSASRVNNEQFF | TGCAGTGCCAGTCGAGTGAACAATGAGCAGTTCTTC
- | - | TRBJ2-2 | TRBV5-1 | CASKGSQNTGELFF | TGCGCCAGCAAGGGTAGCCAGAACACCGGGGAGCTGTTTTTT
- | - | TRBJ2-1 | TRBV7-9 | CASSPVGSDEQFF | TGTGCCAGCAGCCCTGTTGGTAGCGACGAGCAGTTCTTC
- | - | TRBJ2-2 | TRBV24-1 | CATSAIGARTGELFF | TGTGCCACCAGTGCAATCGGGGCTCGCACCGGGGAGCTGTTTTTT
- | few | TRBJ2-7 | TRBV5-1 | CASSTGTFSAYEQYF | TGCGCCAGCAGCACCGGGACTTTCTCGGCCTACGAGCAGTACTTC
TRBD1 | - | TRBJ2-1 | TRBV12-3/TRBV12-4 | CASSFPQGQGHNEQFF | TGTGCCAGCAGTTTCCCACAGGGGCAGGGCCACAATGAGCAGTTCTTC
TRBD1 | many | TRBJ2-3 | TRBV11-1 | CASSSTIRTGVPDTQYF | TGTGCCAGCAGTAGCACAATACGGACAGGGGTACCAGATACGCAGTATTTT
- | - | TRBJ2-3 | TRBV7-9 | CASSLVPPAYVPQYF | TGTGCCAGCAGCTTAGTCCCCCCGGCCTACGTTCCGCAGTATTTT
- | - | TRBJ2-2 | TRBV29-1 | CSVGWQANTGELFF | TGCAGCGTTGGGTGGCAGGCGAACACCGGGGAGCTGTTTTTT
TRBD2 | few | TRBJ2-5 | TRBV12-3/TRBV12-4 | CASTRGVRAQETQYF | TGTGCCAGCACCCGGGGGGTACGAGCTCAAGAGACCCAGTACTTC
- | - | TRBJ2-7 | TRBV4-1 | CASSQGDGRDLSYEQYF | TGCGCCAGCAGCCAAGGAGATGGCAGGGATCTTTCCTACGAGCAGTACTTC
- | - | TRBJ2-7 | TRBV2 | CASSARDYEQYF | TGTGCCAGCAGTGCCAGGGACTACGAGCAGTACTTC
TRBD2 | - | TRBJ2-7 | TRBV20-1 | CSARPLTSGTHYEQYF | TGCAGTGCTAGACCCCTCACTAGCGGGACTCACTACGAGCAGTACTTC
TRBD2 | few | TRBJ2-1 | TRBV15 | CATSRGGGSYEQFF | TGTGCCACCAGCAGAGGTGGCGGGAGTTATGAGCAGTTCTTC
TRBD2 | few | TRBJ2-2 | TRBV5-1 | CASSSTSVAGELFF | TGCGCCAGCAGCTCTACTAGCGTTGCCGGGGAGCTGTTTTTT
- | few | TRBJ2-1 | TRBV24-1 | CATSDFNSGYNEQFF | TGTGCCACCAGTGATTTTAATAGCGGCTACAATGAGCAGTTCTTC
- | - | TRBJ1-1 | TRBV25-1 | CASTRAGNTEAFF | TGTGCCAGCACGAGAGCGGGGAACACTGAAGCTTTCTTT
TRBD1 | - | TRBJ2-2 | TRBV2 | CASTQDRGRTGELFF | TGTGCCAGCACCCAGGACAGGGGTCGCACCGGGGAGCTGTTTTTT